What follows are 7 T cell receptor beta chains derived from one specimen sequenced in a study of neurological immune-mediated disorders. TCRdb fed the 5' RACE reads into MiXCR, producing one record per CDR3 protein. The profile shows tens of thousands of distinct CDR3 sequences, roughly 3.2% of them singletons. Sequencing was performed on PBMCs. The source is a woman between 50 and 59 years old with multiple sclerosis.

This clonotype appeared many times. The CDR3 DNA is TGCGCCAGCAGCTTGGGCTCTAGCGGGGGAAACACAGATACGCAGTATTTT. This gives the protein CASSLGSSGGNTDTQYF. The chain recombines TRBV5-1 with TRBJ2-3; 10 bases align to TRBD2. Germline CDR1 and CDR2: SGHRS and YFSETQ. This CDR3 is 17 amino acids long. Unmatched junction bases numbered 6, after V lost 0 bases and J lost 2 bases.

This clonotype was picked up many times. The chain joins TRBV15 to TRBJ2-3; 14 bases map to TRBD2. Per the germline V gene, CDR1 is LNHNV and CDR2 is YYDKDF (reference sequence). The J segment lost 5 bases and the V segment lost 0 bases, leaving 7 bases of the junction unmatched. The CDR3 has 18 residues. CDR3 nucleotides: TGTGCCACCAGCAGAGATCCGACTAGCGGGGGGGCGATAGATACGCAGTATTTT. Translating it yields CATSRDPTSGGAIDTQYF.

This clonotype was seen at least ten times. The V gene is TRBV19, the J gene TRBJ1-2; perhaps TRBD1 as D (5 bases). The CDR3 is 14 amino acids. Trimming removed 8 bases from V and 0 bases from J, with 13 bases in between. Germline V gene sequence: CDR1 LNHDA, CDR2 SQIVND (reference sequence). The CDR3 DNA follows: TGTGCCAGTTCAGGGTTCGAATCTAACTATGGCTACACCTTC. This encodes CASSGFESNYGYTF.

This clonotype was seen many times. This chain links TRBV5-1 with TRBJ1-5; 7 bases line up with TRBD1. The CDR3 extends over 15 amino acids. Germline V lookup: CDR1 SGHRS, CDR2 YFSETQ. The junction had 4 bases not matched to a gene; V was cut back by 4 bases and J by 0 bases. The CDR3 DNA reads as TGCGCCAGCAGCCCGGGACAGAATAGCAATCAGCCCCAGCATTTT. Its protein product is CASSPGQNSNQPQHF.

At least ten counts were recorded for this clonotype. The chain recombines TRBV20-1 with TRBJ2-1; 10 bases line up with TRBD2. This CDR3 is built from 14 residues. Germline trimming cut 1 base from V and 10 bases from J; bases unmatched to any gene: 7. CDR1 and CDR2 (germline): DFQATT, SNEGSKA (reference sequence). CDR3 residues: CSARVRTSGGEQFF. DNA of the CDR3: TGCAGTGCTAGAGTCAGGACTAGCGGAGGGGAGCAGTTCTTC.

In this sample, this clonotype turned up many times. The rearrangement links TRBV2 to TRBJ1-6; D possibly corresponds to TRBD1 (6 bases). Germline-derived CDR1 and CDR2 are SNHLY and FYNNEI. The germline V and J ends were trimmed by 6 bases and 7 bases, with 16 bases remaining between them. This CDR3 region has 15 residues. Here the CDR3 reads CASSVRGQGNSPLHF. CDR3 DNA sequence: TGTGCCAGCAGCGTAAGGGGCCAGGGGAATTCACCCCTCCACTTT.

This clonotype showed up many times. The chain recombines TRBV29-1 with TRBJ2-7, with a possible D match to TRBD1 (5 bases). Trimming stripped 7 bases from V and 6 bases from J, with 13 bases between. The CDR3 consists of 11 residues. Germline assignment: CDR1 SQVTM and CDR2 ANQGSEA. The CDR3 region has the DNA TGCAGCGCTTTGACAGATCGCGAGCAGTACTTC. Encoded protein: CSALTDREQYF.